This T cell receptor beta chain was recovered during a study of cytomegalovirus exposure and HLA in healthy donors. The study, taken as a whole, reports: Earlier findings revealed that most TCR beta V segments proved productive either about 87% or about 30% of the time. Apparent HLA restriction characterized most CMV-associated TCR beta chains in a later analysis. Later analysis placed DRB1 highest and HLA-C lowest in TCR association rates, which differed by HLA locus.

For this clone: Its antigen is as yet unknown.

A multiplex PCR was run with 60 Vbeta primers and 13 Jbeta primers. Generated by immunoSEQ multiplex PCR, the TCRdb table keeps only in-frame clones and is missing some. The sample carries 87,000 or so clones, 60% to 75% recorded once. The trim removed 2 bases at V and 9 bases at J, leaving 5 bases unmatched. The CDR3 runs 13 residues. Germline assignment: CDR1 SGHRS and CDR2 YFSETQ. This receptor was taken from a man in his sixties in good health and CMV-seronegative. Sequences were obtained from PBMCs. This sequence joins TRBV5-1 and TRBJ2-1, with 7 bases identical to TRBD1. The CDR3 loop reads CASSLIGGGEQFF. CDR3 in DNA: TGCGCCAGCAGCTTAATAGGGGGCGGTGAGCAGTTCTTC.